This record covers a single T cell receptor (beta chain). Its antigen remains unidentified. Base qualities are not at hand, and no much larger clone is one base apart. The CDR3 measures 15 amino acids from cysteine to phenylalanine. The kept DNA is CDR3 alone, 45 bases in frame from the first base. CDR1 and CDR2 were assigned from the germline V gene as SQVTM and ANQGSEA. For this chain, trimming is 3 bases at the V end and 1 base at the J end, and the number of junction bases without a gene match is 4. The sample originates from a study of siplizumab effects on memory and regulatory T cells (dated by TCRdb to about 2019). Concerning the study at large: The study looked at the effect of siplizumab, an anti-CD2 antibody, on alloreactive T-cell subsets in allogeneic mixed lymphocyte reactions made from human PBMCs.

Sorted unstimulated T cells and proliferating T cells recovered from mixed lymphocyte reactions underwent TCRbeta CDR3 sequencing. Fresh whole blood from nine to ten HLA-typed healthy donors was used as the source from which PBMCs were isolated. Library generation was performed with the immunoSEQ multiplex PCR assay. Each sample had 9 x 10^4 or so TCR templates assayed by the deep sequencing platform. Genomic DNA extracted from sorted T cells was used for TCRbeta CDR3 sequencing. From the authors' description of their analysis: The R programming language was used for clonal analysis of the TCRbeta CDR3 data. Comparing unstimulated samples against CFSE-low samples taken after the reaction was how alloreactive CD4+ and CD8+ clones were defined. By matching sequences to the repertoires of sorted unstimulated Treg and non-Treg cells, each alloreactive CD4+ clone was assigned a regulatory or non-regulatory origin. Held by TCRdb, this immuneACCESS table contains in-frame sequences only and omits some clones. Under half of the omission traces to an unresolved V gene where checked; the cause of the rest is unknown. The V and J calls and clone size are taken from that table; D and trimming were inferred from the DNA. Across this sample there are approximately 48,000 clones, with about 94% seen only once. Over 15% of the sample goes to the ten largest clones.

Beyond this particular receptor, the publication reports: Sequences below about 10^-5 frequency were poorly captured, so only a minor fraction of alloreactive clones could be mapped to unstimulated subsets. Whether proliferating Tregs from siplizumab cultures were suppressive was not functionally confirmed. Roughly 80-97% of proliferating CD4+ or CD8+ clones could not be assigned a naive or memory phenotype. The cumulative frequency of alloreactive sequences that could be traced back to unstimulated CD4+ memory T cells was significantly reduced by siplizumab. In reactions with siplizumab, an average of roughly 70% of mappable alloreactive CD4+ clones were Treg-derived, compared with around 30% in control reactions. Unstimulated naive T cells appeared more diverse than memory T cells, and naive cells seemed to contribute substantially to the alloresponse.

The sequenced sample was CD8+ T cells sorted from blood. This TCR was sampled from a human donor in good health. The V and J segments used are TRBV29-1 and TRBJ2-7, with TRBD2 matching 12 junction bases. The CDR3 region: CSVEGLAGISYEQYF. In nucleotide form, the sequence is TGCAGCGTTGAGGGACTAGCGGGCATATCCTACGAGCAGTACTTC.